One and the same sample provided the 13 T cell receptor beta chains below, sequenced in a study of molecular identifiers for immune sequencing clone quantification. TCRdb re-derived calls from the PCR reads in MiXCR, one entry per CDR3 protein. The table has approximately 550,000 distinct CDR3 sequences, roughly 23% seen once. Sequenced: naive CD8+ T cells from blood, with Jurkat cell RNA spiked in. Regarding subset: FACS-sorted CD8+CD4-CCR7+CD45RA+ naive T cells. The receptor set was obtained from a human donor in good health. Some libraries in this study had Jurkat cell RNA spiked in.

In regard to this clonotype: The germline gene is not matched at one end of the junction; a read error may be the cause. The CDR3 protein is CSAPHKTGNSMSSHLHF. The DNA of the CDR3 is TGCAGTGCTCCACACAAGACAGGGAATTCTATGAGTTCACACCTCCACTTT. This rearrangement joins TRBV20-1 to TRBJ1-6; 7 bases match TRBD1. CDR1 DFQATT and CDR2 SNEGSKA come from the germline V gene (reference sequence). The CDR3 runs to 17 residues.

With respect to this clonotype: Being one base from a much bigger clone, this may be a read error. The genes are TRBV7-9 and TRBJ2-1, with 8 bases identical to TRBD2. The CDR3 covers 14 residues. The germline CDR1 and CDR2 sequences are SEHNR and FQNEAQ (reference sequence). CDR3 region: CASSLVLADGERFF. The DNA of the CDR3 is TGTGCCAGCAGCTTAGTACTAGCGGACGGTGAGCGGTTCTTC.

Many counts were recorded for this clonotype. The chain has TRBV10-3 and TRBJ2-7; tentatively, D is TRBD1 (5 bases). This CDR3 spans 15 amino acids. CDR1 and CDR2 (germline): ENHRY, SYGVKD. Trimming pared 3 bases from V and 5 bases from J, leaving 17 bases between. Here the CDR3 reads CAISDSDRVPDEQYF. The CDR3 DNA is TGTGCCATCAGTGACTCCGACAGAGTCCCTGACGAGCAGTACTTC.

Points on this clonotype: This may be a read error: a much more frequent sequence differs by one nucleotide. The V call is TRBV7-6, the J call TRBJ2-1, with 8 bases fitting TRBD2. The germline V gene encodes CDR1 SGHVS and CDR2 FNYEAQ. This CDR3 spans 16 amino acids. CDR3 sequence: CASSLDSPRLANEQSF. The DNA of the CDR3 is TGTGCCAGCAGCTTAGATTCCCCCCGACTAGCGAATGAGCAGTCCTTC.

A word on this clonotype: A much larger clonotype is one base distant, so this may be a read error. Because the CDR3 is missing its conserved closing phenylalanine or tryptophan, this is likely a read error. In DNA, the CDR3 is TGCAGTGCCAAGGGACTAGCGGGAACCTACGAGCAGTACCTC. It yields the protein CSAKGLAGTYEQYL. The chain is built from TRBV20-1 and TRBJ2-7; TRBD2 matches at 13 bases. Germline-derived CDR1 and CDR2 are DFQATT and SNEGSKA (reference sequence). The CDR3 is made up of 14 amino acids. With 6 bases clipped from V and 2 bases from J, the junction kept 4 bases outside the gene matches.

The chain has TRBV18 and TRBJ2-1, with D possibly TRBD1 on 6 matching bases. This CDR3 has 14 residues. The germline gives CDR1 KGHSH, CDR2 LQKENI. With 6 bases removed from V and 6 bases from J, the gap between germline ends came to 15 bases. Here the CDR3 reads CASSLPEGGNEQFF. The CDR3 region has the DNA TGTGCCAGCTCCCTCCCCGAAGGGGGCAATGAGCAGTTCTTC.

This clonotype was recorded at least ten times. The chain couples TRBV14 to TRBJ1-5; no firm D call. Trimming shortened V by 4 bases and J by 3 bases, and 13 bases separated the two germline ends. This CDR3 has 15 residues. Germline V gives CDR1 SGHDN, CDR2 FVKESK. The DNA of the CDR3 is TGTGCCAGCAGCCTCCCCTCCATTATCAATCAGCCCCAGCATTTT. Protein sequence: CASSLPSIINQPQHF.

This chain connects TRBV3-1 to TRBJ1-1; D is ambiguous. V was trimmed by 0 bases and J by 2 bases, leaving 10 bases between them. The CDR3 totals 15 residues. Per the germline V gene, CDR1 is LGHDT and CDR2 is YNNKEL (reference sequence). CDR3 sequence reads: CASSQERPANTEAFF. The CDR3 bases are TGTGCCAGCAGCCAAGAACGTCCGGCTAACACTGAAGCTTTCTTT.

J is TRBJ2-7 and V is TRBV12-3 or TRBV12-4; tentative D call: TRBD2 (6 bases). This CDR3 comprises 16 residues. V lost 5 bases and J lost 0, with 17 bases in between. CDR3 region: CASSHRGGGSSYEQYF. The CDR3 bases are TGTGCCAGCAGTCACCGGGGTGGAGGGAGCTCCTACGAGCAGTACTTC.

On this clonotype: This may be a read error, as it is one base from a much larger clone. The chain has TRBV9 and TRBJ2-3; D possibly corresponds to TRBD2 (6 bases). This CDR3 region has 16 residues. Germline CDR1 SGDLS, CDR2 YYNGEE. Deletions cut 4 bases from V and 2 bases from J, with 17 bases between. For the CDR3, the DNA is TGTGCCAGCAGCATCAGATCGCGGGGAGACACAGATACGCAGTATTTT. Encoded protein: CASSIRSRGDTDTQYF.

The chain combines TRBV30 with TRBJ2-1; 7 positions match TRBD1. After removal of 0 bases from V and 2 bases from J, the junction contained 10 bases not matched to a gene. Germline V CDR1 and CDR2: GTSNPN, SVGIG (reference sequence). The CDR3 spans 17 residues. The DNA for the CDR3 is TGTGCCTGGAGTGTACTTGTCAGGGGGACCCCCTACAATGAGCAGTTCTTC. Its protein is CAWSVLVRGTPYNEQFF.

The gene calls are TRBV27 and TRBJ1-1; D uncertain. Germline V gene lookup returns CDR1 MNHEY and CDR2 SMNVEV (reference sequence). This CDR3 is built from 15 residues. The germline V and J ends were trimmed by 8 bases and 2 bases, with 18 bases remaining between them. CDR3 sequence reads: CASLNHGDINTEAFF. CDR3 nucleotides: TGTGCCAGCCTCAACCATGGAGACATTAACACTGAAGCTTTCTTT.

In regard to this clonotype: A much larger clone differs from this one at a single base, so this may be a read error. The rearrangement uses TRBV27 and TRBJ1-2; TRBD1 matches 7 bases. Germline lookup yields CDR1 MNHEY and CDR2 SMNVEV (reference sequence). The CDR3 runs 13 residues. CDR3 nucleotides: TGTGCCAGCAGCTGGACAGGAACCTATGGCCACACCTTC. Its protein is CASSWTGTYGHTF.